Listed below are T cell receptor beta chains from one sample, sequenced in a study of T cell responses to AZD1222 COVID-19 vaccine. Assay: immunoSEQ multiplex PCR; the TCRdb copy retains only in-frame clones and omits some. This sample's table reports under 150,000 clones. Sequencing input: peripheral blood. These receptor sequences come from an adult in good health. Both conserved end residues are part of each CDR3. A D gene is named only where the DNA matches it firmly.

v_gene	len	j_gene	d_gene	CDR3aa	CDR3nt
TRBV5-6	16	TRBJ2-1	TRBD1	CASSLLGGQGRNEQFF	TGTGCCAGCAGCTTGCTGGGGGGACAGGGGAGAAATGAGCAGTTCTTC
TRBV12-5	18	TRBJ1-5	.	CASGLSGAGEYSNQPQHF	TGTGCTAGTGGTTTGTCCGGGGCTGGAGAATATAGCAATCAGCCCCAGCATTTT
TRBV7-3	17	TRBJ1-5	.	CASSYVRRRIRNQPQHF	TGTGCCAGCAGCTACGTAAGGAGGAGGATTCGCAATCAGCCCCAGCATTTT
TRBV2	16	TRBJ2-2	.	CASSETSPPVTGELFF	TGTGCCAGCAGTGAAACTAGCCCCCCTGTCACCGGGGAGCTGTTTTTT
TRBV30	14	TRBJ1-5	.	CAWSGLNRDQPQHF	TGTGCCTGGAGTGGCCTTAACAGGGACCAGCCCCAGCATTTT
TRBV18	15	TRBJ1-5	.	CASSPDGRSNQPQHF	TGTGCCAGCTCACCAGACGGGAGGAGCAATCAGCCCCAGCATTTT
TRBV9	12	TRBJ1-5	.	CASGRRNQPQHF	TGTGCCTCCGGGAGGCGCAATCAGCCCCAGCATTTT
TRBV7-2	17	TRBJ2-2	TRBD2	CASSSLTSGRDTGELFF	TGTGCCAGCAGCTCCCTGACTAGCGGGAGAGACACCGGGGAGCTGTTTTTT
TRBV6-5	12	TRBJ1-2	TRBD1	CASSWDSHGYTF	TGTGCCAGCAGCTGGGACAGCCATGGCTACACCTTC
TRBV5-6	17	TRBJ2-5	TRBD2	CASSPFRGSGGQETQYF	TGTGCCAGCAGCCCCTTCAGGGGTAGCGGGGGACAAGAGACCCAGTACTTC
TRBV3-1/TRBV3-2	14	TRBJ1-6	.	CASSQVPDNSPLHF	TGTGCCAGCAGCCAAGTCCCGGATAATTCACCCCTCCACTTT
TRBV6-5	15	TRBJ1-4	TRBD1	CASSYSGQGAEKLFF	TGTGCCAGCAGTTACTCGGGCCAGGGGGCTGAAAAACTGTTTTTT
TRBV5-8	15	TRBJ2-3	TRBD1	CASSLDRGHTDTQYF	TGTGCCAGCAGCTTGGACAGGGGGCACACAGATACGCAGTATTTT
TRBV5-1	13	TRBJ2-2	.	CASRLDVTGELFF	TGCGCCAGCAGATTAGACGTCACCGGGGAGCTGTTTTTT
TRBV28	13	TRBJ2-5	TRBD1	CASRTGGQETQYF	TGTGCCTCCCGGACAGGGGGCCAAGAGACCCAGTACTTC
TRBV29-1	15	TRBJ1-1	TRBD1	CSARTGGALGTEAFF	TGCAGCGCCCGGACAGGGGGCGCATTGGGCACTGAAGCTTTCTTT